Below are 17 T cell receptor beta chains sequenced from a single sample in a study of post-analysis software for immune sequencing data. Presence of unique molecular identifiers characterized the TCR beta cDNA libraries. MiXCR, applied by TCRdb to the PCR reads, yields one record per CDR3 protein. The repertoire includes about 430,000 distinct CDR3 sequences, about 40% of them detected once, and 6.5% to 8% sits in the top ten. For these receptors, no antigen is known. General observations from the study: When patients were compared with controls, 4 or 5 TRBV segments were more frequent, TRBV5-6, TRBV5-1 and TRBV20-1 among them.

Input material: blood. The receptor source for this set is a girl aged 2-10 years with multiple sclerosis.

This clonotype was counted a few times. This chain joins TRBV5-1 and TRBJ2-1; D might be TRBD2 (6 bases). The germline V gene has CDR1 SGHRS and CDR2 YFSETQ. Trimming took 5 bases from V and 4 from J, leaving 16 bases between them. There are 15 residues in the CDR3. The CDR3 protein is CASRPRDFSYNEQFF. The CDR3, as DNA: TGCGCCAGCAGGCCCCGGGACTTTTCATACAATGAGCAGTTCTTC.

V and J are TRBV20-1 and TRBJ2-1; TRBD2 matches 9 bases. The V gene end was trimmed by 0 bases and the J gene end by 7 bases; junction bases not matched to a gene: 4. Germline values: CDR1 DFQATT, CDR2 SNEGSKA (reference sequence). The CDR3 is made up of 14 amino acids. The CDR3, as DNA: TGCAGTGCTAGAGATGGCAGCGGGAGGAATGAGCAGTTCTTC. It encodes CSARDGSGRNEQFF.

This clonotype was counted between two and nine times. J is TRBJ2-7 and V is TRBV5-1; D gene unclear. The V end lost 4 bases, the J end lost 4 bases, and 12 bases lay between the germline ends. The germline gives CDR1 SGHRS, CDR2 YFSETQ. The CDR3 loop spans 13 amino acids. The CDR3 DNA sequence: TGCGCCAGCAGCCTCCTGACCTTTTACGAGCAGTACTTC. This codes for CASSLLTFYEQYF.

Points on this clonotype: This may arise from a read error, as a much more abundant clone is one base away. This rearrangement joins TRBV7-3 to TRBJ2-3, with D perhaps TRBD2 (5 bases). CDR1 is SGHTA, CDR2 FQGTGA, per germline. This CDR3 has 13 amino acids. Here the CDR3 reads CAGSPRGPDTQYF. Written as DNA, the CDR3 is TGTGCCGGCAGCCCTCGGGGTCCAGATACGCAGTATTTT.

The genes are TRBV3-1 and TRBJ2-5, with a tentative D call TRBD1 (5 bases). CDR1 and CDR2 from the germline V gene are LGHDT and YNNKEL (reference sequence). The CDR3 extends over 17 amino acids. Trimming removed 1 base from V and 5 bases from J, with 20 bases in between. The CDR3 is CASSQVVSAGHLETQYF. DNA of the CDR3: TGTGCCAGCAGCCAAGTAGTGTCCGCAGGGCATTTGGAGACCCAGTACTTC.

This clonotype turned up a few times. The chain carries TRBV7-6 and TRBJ2-3, with TRBD2 matching 7 bases. J gave up 2 bases and V 0 bases, and 2 bases lay outside the gene matches. This CDR3 region has 15 residues. The germline gives CDR1 SGHVS, CDR2 FNYEAQ. Here the CDR3 reads CASSLASGYTDTQYF. Here the CDR3 DNA reads TGTGCCAGCAGCTTAGCTAGCGGGTACACAGATACGCAGTATTTT.

The chain uses TRBV7-2 and TRBJ1-2, with 7 bases aligning to TRBD1. V was pared by 3 bases and J by 4 bases, with 5 bases of the junction left unmatched. The CDR3 is 14 residues long. Germline lookup yields CDR1 SGHTA and CDR2 FQGNSA. The DNA for the CDR3 is TGTGCCAGCAGCTTGAGAACAGGGGTCTATGGCTACACCTTC. This sequence encodes CASSLRTGVYGYTF.

The genes are TRBV4-1 and TRBJ2-7; D is perhaps TRBD2 (6 bases). This CDR3 has 15 amino acids. The V gene's germline CDR1 is MGHRA and CDR2 YSYEKL. V was clipped by 4 bases and J by 4 bases, with 17 bases between them. The CDR3, as DNA: TGCGCCAGCAGCCTCCAACGGGGGTTGGCTTACGAGCAGTACTTC. It encodes CASSLQRGLAYEQYF.

The table lists this clonotype with a few counts. The chain carries TRBV28 and TRBJ2-7; the match to TRBD2 covers 8 bases. J gave up 4 bases and V 3 bases, and 8 bases lay outside the gene matches. Per the germline V gene, CDR1 is MDHEN and CDR2 is SYDVKM. The CDR3 is made up of 15 amino acids. In DNA, the CDR3 is TGTGCCAGCAGTTTCGAGACGGGAGGGCCGTACGAGCAGTACTTC. Translated, it gives CASSFETGGPYEQYF.

This clonotype was observed a few times. The chain uses TRBV7-3 and TRBJ1-2; 8 nucleotides agree with TRBD1. This CDR3 spans 16 amino acids. Germline V gives CDR1 SGHTA, CDR2 FQGTGA. J lost 8 bases, V lost 5 bases, and 16 bases had no gene match. In DNA, the CDR3 is TGTGCCAGCAGCCCCGGGGGGCAGGGGGCCTCCGTGGGCTACACCTTC. It codes for CASSPGGQGASVGYTF.

This clonotype was picked up a small number of times. The gene calls are TRBV7-8 and TRBJ2-7, with 14 bases fitting TRBD2. Per germline, CDR1 SGHVS and CDR2 FQNEAQ. The junction had 13 bases not matched to a gene; V was cut back by 4 bases and J by 5 bases. The CDR3 totals 18 residues. The CDR3 bases are TGTGCCAGCAGCTCACCCGATAGACTAGCGGGGGGGCTCCACGAGCAGTACTTC. Translated: CASSSPDRLAGGLHEQYF.

The chain links TRBV20-1 to TRBJ2-5, with 7 bases identical to TRBD2. The CDR3 is 15 amino acids. V lost 5 bases and J lost 1; bases outside the gene matches: 10. Germline CDR1 is DFQATT and CDR2 is SNEGSKA (reference sequence). The DNA of the CDR3 is TGCAGTGCTCCTCCTAGCGGAACGCTCCAAGAGACCCAGTACTTC. Its protein is CSAPPSGTLQETQYF.

J is TRBJ1-2 and V is TRBV19, with D unclear. V shed 6 bases and J shed 2 bases, with 16 bases lying between them. Germline V lookup: CDR1 LNHDA, CDR2 SQIVND (reference sequence). The CDR3 totals 15 residues. The CDR3 loop is CASRPSWRSNYGYTF. CDR3 nucleotide sequence: TGTGCCAGTAGACCCTCCTGGAGATCGAACTATGGCTACACCTTC.

The CDR3 here is CASSLTGGKAFF. Here the CDR3 DNA reads TGTGCCAGCAGTCTCACAGGGGGGAAAGCTTTCTTT. The J gene is TRBJ1-1, the V gene TRBV12-3 or TRBV12-4, with 8 bases lining up with TRBD1. This CDR3 has 12 amino acids. Trimming at V came to 5 bases and at J to 9 bases, leaving 5 bases not matched to a gene.

This clonotype was seen a handful of times. This rearrangement joins TRBV24-1 to TRBJ2-1; D call uncertain. Germline V gene sequence: CDR1 KGHDR, CDR2 SFDVKD. This CDR3 has 13 amino acids. V lost 3 bases and J 9 bases, leaving 11 bases between the germline ends. The CDR3 here is CATSDSPMSEQFF. Written as DNA, the CDR3 is TGTGCCACCAGTGATAGTCCCATGAGTGAGCAGTTCTTC.

This clonotype was recorded at least ten times. This chain connects TRBV7-3 to TRBJ2-1, with D possibly TRBD2 on 5 matching bases. Trimming took off 2 bases at V and 9 bases at J, with 11 bases between the two ends. CDR1 is SGHTA, CDR2 FQGTGA, per germline. The CDR3 is made up of 13 amino acids. The CDR3 is CASSLDREGEQFF. Here the CDR3 DNA reads TGTGCCAGCAGCTTAGACCGAGAGGGTGAGCAGTTCTTC. Looking up the rest from reference TRBV7-3 and TRBJ2-1 gives the full variable domain: GAGVSQTPSNKVTEKGKYVELRCDPISGHTALYWYRQSLGQGPEFLIYFQGTGAADDSGLPNDRFFAVRPEGSVSTLKIQRTERGDSAVYLCASSLDREGEQFFGPGTRLTVL.

The chain combines TRBV7-3 with TRBJ2-3; the match to TRBD1 covers 8 bases. Per the germline V gene, CDR1 is SGHTA and CDR2 is FQGTGA. The CDR3 spans 14 residues. After removal of 3 bases from V and 4 bases from J, the junction contained 3 bases not matched to a gene. CDR3 protein: CASSFGQGSDTQYF. The CDR3, as DNA: TGTGCCAGCAGCTTCGGACAGGGTTCAGATACGCAGTATTTT.